The 28 T cell receptor beta chains presented below share a single source sample, sequenced in a study of blood T cell repertoires in COVID-19. The repertoire was sequenced with immunoSEQ multiplex PCR; TCRdb's copy has only in-frame clones and lacks some. The data contain about 220,000 clones, around 88% of them singletons. Sequenced sample: PBMCs or T cells enriched from blood (not recorded which). These TCRs come from a woman between 50 and 59 years old with acute COVID-19.

This chain connects TRBV24-1 to TRBJ2-5; tentatively, D is TRBD1 (6 bases). Trimming pared 5 bases from V and 2 bases from J, leaving 14 bases between. The CDR3 totals 15 residues. Germline V gene sequence: CDR1 KGHDR, CDR2 SFDVKD. The CDR3 is CATSGRGGAQETQYF. CDR3 bases: TGTGCCACCAGTGGGAGAGGGGGAGCACAAGAGACCCAGTACTTC.

This chain links TRBV27 with TRBJ1-1; 7 bases are shared with TRBD1. The CDR3 consists of 14 residues. CDR1 is MNHEY and CDR2 is SMNVEV in the germline V gene (reference sequence). V lost 7 bases, J lost 5 bases, and 10 bases stayed unmatched. The CDR3 DNA follows: TGTGCCAGCAATTACAACAGGGGAAAGACTGAAGCTTTCTTT. Translation: CASNYNRGKTEAFF.

This rearrangement joins TRBV4-1 to TRBJ1-4; a possible D gene is TRBD1 (6 bases). Trimming cost V 4 bases and J 8 bases, with 11 bases left between them. The CDR3 runs 13 residues. Per the germline V gene, CDR1 is MGHRA and CDR2 is YSYEKL. The CDR3 bases are TGCGCCAGCAGCCGCCCAGGGGTGGAAAAACTGTTTTTT. The encoded protein is CASSRPGVEKLFF.

The count of this clone is one. The DNA of the CDR3 is TGTGCCAGCAGCCCTCGGGACAGATTGAACACTGAAGCTTTCTTT. Translation gives CASSPRDRLNTEAFF. The V gene is TRBV11-2, the J gene TRBJ1-1; TRBD1 matches at 7 bases. The CDR3 length is 15 residues. With 5 bases clipped from V and 0 bases from J, the junction kept 6 bases outside the gene matches. Germline values: CDR1 SGHAT, CDR2 FQNNGV.

The CDR3, as DNA: TGCGCCAGCAGTTGGGTAGCGGGATATGCTGAGCAGTTCTTC. This translates into CASSWVAGYAEQFF. The V and J genes are TRBV5-1 and TRBJ2-1; 8 bases agree with TRBD2. CDR3 length equals 14 residues. The J segment lost 9 bases and the V segment lost 5 bases, leaving 10 bases of the junction unmatched. Germline V CDR1 and CDR2: SGHRS, YFSETQ.

This chain links TRBV18 with TRBJ1-1, with D uncertain. Germline assignment: CDR1 KGHSH and CDR2 LQKENI. V lost 3 bases to trimming and J lost 3 bases, with 8 bases between them. CDR3 length: 13 amino acids. DNA for the CDR3: TGTGCCAGCTCACCTATAGAGGACACTGAAGCTTTCTTT. Its protein is CASSPIEDTEAFF.

The genes are TRBV25-1 and TRBJ2-5; D perhaps matches TRBD1 (6 bases). There are 16 residues in the CDR3. Germline CDR1 is MGHDK and CDR2 is SYGVNS. V was cut by 6 bases and J by 4 bases, with 21 bases left in between. The CDR3 region is CASSYEPTLRGETQYF. CDR3 coding DNA: TGTGCCAGCAGCTATGAACCCACCCTCAGGGGAGAGACCCAGTACTTC. Full variable domain (outside the CDR3, taken from reference TRBV25-1 and TRBJ2-5): EADIYQTPRYLVIGTGKKITLECSQTMGHDKMYWYQQDPGMELHLIHYSYGVNSTEKGDLSSESTVSRIRTEHFPLTLESARPSHTSQYLCASSYEPTLRGETQYFGPGTRLLVL.

This clone was observed once. The V and J genes are TRBV30 and TRBJ2-1; 8 bases are a match to TRBD2. This CDR3 has 13 residues. Per germline, CDR1 GTSNPN and CDR2 SVGIG (reference sequence). With V trimmed by 4 bases and J by 4 bases, 3 bases remained unmatched. The CDR3 loop reads CAWKERGYNEQFF. DNA of the CDR3: TGTGCCTGGAAAGAGCGGGGGTACAATGAGCAGTTCTTC.

V and J are TRBV6-4 and TRBJ1-2; 11 bases align to TRBD1. The CDR3 is 15 residues long. The V segment lost 6 bases and the J segment 4 bases; nucleotides outside the gene matches: 7. From germline, CDR1 is MRHNA and CDR2 SNTAGT. The CDR3 loop reads CASSVDRGPSYGYTF. The CDR3 DNA follows: TGTGCCAGCAGCGTGGACAGGGGGCCTAGCTATGGCTACACCTTC.

The chain carries TRBV6-5 and TRBJ2-1; no firm D call. Germline lookup yields CDR1 MNHEY and CDR2 SVGAGI. Trimming cost V 2 bases and J 9 bases, with 8 bases left between them. CDR3 length: 12 amino acids. For the CDR3, the DNA is TGTGCCAGCAGTTACCTAAATATTGAGCAGTTCTTC. It translates to CASSYLNIEQFF.

This clone was recorded a few times. The chain is built from TRBV19 and TRBJ2-7, with TRBD2 matching over 8 bases. Germline CDR1 LNHDA, CDR2 SQIVND (reference sequence). The CDR3 has 16 amino acids. Germline trimming cut 3 bases from V and 3 bases from J; bases unmatched to any gene: 10. CDR3 region: CASSIGTRAGVYEQYF. CDR3 nucleotides: TGTGCCAGTAGTATCGGCACGAGAGCGGGGGTCTACGAGCAGTACTTC.

The chain recombines TRBV19 with TRBJ2-1; 7 bases fit TRBD1. This CDR3 has 14 residues. The trim removed 9 bases at V and 3 bases at J, leaving 8 bases unmatched. Looked up from germline, CDR1 is LNHDA and CDR2 is SQIVND (reference sequence). The CDR3 spells CASQDRVGYNEQFF. The CDR3 DNA reads TGTGCCAGCCAAGACAGGGTGGGCTACAATGAGCAGTTCTTC.

The chain carries TRBV6-1 and TRBJ1-3; D perhaps matches TRBD1 (5 bases). The CDR3 runs 17 residues. Germline V CDR1 and CDR2: MNHNS, SASEGT. V was cut by 3 bases and J by 0 bases, with 15 bases left in between. CDR3 amino acids: CASSDGRQYLSGNTIYF. CDR3 DNA: TGTGCCAGCAGTGACGGCCGACAGTATCTCTCTGGAAACACCATATATTTT.

The J gene is TRBJ2-1, the V gene TRBV27; possibly TRBD1 for D (5 bases). Per the germline V gene, CDR1 is MNHEY and CDR2 is SMNVEV (reference sequence). V lost 2 bases and J 6 bases, leaving 17 bases between the germline ends. The CDR3 runs 16 residues. CDR3 protein: CASSLTSIPRVNEQFF. The DNA for the CDR3 is TGTGCCAGCAGTTTAACATCTATTCCCAGGGTCAATGAGCAGTTCTTC.

This clone was recorded only once. The chain is built from TRBV4-3 and TRBJ2-7, with 11 bases matching TRBD2. Per the germline V gene, CDR1 is LGHNA and CDR2 is YSLEER. This CDR3 is 16 amino acids long. V shed 6 bases and J 9 bases; nucleotides not matched to a gene: 16. CDR3 sequence reads: CASSPTLAGGQGGQYF. As DNA, the CDR3 is TGCGCCAGCAGTCCTACCCTAGCGGGAGGCCAGGGGGGGCAGTACTTC.

CDR3 loop: CASSFTGADTQYF. The DNA for the CDR3 is TGTGCCAGTAGTTTTACAGGGGCAGATACGCAGTATTTT. This chain joins TRBV19 and TRBJ2-3; 7 nucleotides line up with TRBD1. The germline V gene has CDR1 LNHDA and CDR2 SQIVND (reference sequence). J was trimmed by 4 bases and V by 5 bases; bases with no gene match: 3. The CDR3 has 13 residues.

The chain carries TRBV2 and TRBJ1-6, with D tentatively TRBD1 (5 bases). This CDR3 comprises 13 residues. V was clipped by 7 bases and J by 4 bases, with 8 bases between them. The germline V gene has CDR1 SNHLY and CDR2 FYNNEI. The CDR3 DNA follows: TGTGCCAGCAACCGGGGGTATAATTCACCCCTCCACTTT. Its protein product is CASNRGYNSPLHF.

CDR3 nucleotides: TGTGCCAGCAGCCCCAGGGGGTTGCGGTCCTACAATGAGCAGTTCTTC. It specifies CASSPRGLRSYNEQFF. This chain uses TRBV6-6 with TRBJ2-1; 7 bases line up with TRBD1. This CDR3 is built from 16 residues. The V gene's germline CDR1 is MNHNY and CDR2 SVGAGI (reference sequence). V lost 6 bases to trimming and J lost 1 base; unmatched junction nucleotides: 9.

The chain joins TRBV7-3 to TRBJ2-5, with D possibly matching TRBD1 (7 bases). The CDR3 spans 15 residues. Germline CDR1 and CDR2: SGHTA and FQGTGA. V gave up 2 bases and J gave up 4 bases, with 14 bases separating them. The DNA for the CDR3 is TGTGCCAGCAGCTTAGGAGGGGGCGAGGTAGAGACCCAGTACTTC. Translated, it gives CASSLGGGEVETQYF.

The chain is built from TRBV7-2 and TRBJ2-1, with D tentatively TRBD2 (6 bases). The germline V gene has CDR1 SGHTA and CDR2 FQGNSA. Trimming cost V 4 bases and J 7 bases, with 20 bases left between them. This CDR3 has 16 amino acids. The CDR3 is CASSYKGSTGVNEQFF. For the CDR3, the DNA is TGTGCCAGCAGCTATAAAGGATCAACGGGAGTGAATGAGCAGTTCTTC.

CDR3 nucleotide sequence: TGTGCCAGCAGTTTTGGAGTTGGTACGCAGTATTTT. Its translation is CASSFGVGTQYF. This chain joins TRBV12-3 or TRBV12-4 and TRBJ2-3; D gene ambiguous. The V gene lost 3 bases and the J gene lost 8 bases, with 9 bases spanning the gap. The CDR3 totals 12 residues.

The V gene is TRBV30, the J gene TRBJ2-2, with D maybe TRBD2 (6 bases). CDR1 and CDR2 from the germline V gene are GTSNPN and SVGIG (reference sequence). Trimming took 0 bases from V and 0 from J, leaving 20 bases between them. This CDR3 contains 19 residues. The CDR3 sequence: CAWSVRNGVREPNTGELFF. DNA for the CDR3: TGTGCCTGGAGTGTGCGGAATGGTGTGCGGGAACCGAACACCGGGGAGCTGTTTTTT.

The chain employs TRBV12-3 or TRBV12-4 and TRBJ1-5; D not resolved. The CDR3 contains 13 residues. V gave up 2 bases and J gave up 7 bases, with 9 bases separating them. CDR3 sequence reads: CASSLRGGQPQHF. Here the CDR3 DNA reads TGTGCCAGCAGTTTACGAGGAGGACAGCCCCAGCATTTT.

This chain links TRBV28 with TRBJ2-1; weak D call: TRBD1 (6 bases). The CDR3 length is 13 residues. Germline lookup yields CDR1 MDHEN and CDR2 SYDVKM. Trimming stripped 7 bases from V and 8 bases from J, with 15 bases between. The CDR3 loop reads CASILSGVDEQFF. Written as DNA, the CDR3 is TGTGCCAGCATTCTCTCAGGGGTGGATGAGCAGTTCTTC.

This chain joins TRBV24-1 and TRBJ2-1; 10 bases align to TRBD1. V lost 4 bases, J lost 7 bases, and 15 bases stayed unmatched. The germline CDR1 and CDR2 sequences are KGHDR and SFDVKD. This CDR3 has 18 amino acids. In nucleotides, the CDR3 is TGTGCCACCAGTGACCCCCGGACAGGGGGACGTAAGCTGAATGAGCAGTTCTTC. As protein: CATSDPRTGGRKLNEQFF.

The chain has TRBV5-1 and TRBJ1-5; 8 nucleotides align to TRBD1. Germline CDR1 SGHRS, CDR2 YFSETQ. The V and J ends lost 0 bases and 6 bases, in that order; junction bases with no gene match: 17. The CDR3 consists of 19 residues. The CDR3 DNA is TGCGCCAGCAGCTTGGGGGCGCAGGGGGCGGAGGGGTTCGTTCAGCCCCAGCATTTT. Translating it yields CASSLGAQGAEGFVQPQHF.

This clone was picked up a small number of times. V and J are TRBV30 and TRBJ1-2; D remains ambiguous. Deletions cut 4 bases from V and 0 bases from J, with 6 bases between. CDR3 length equals 12 residues. Germline assignment: CDR1 GTSNPN and CDR2 SVGIG (reference sequence). The CDR3 region has the DNA TGTGCCTGGACTATAGCTAACTATGGCTACACCTTC. It is translated as CAWTIANYGYTF.

In its sample, this clone was seen a few times. V gene TRBV27 combines with J gene TRBJ1-6, with 10 bases matching TRBD1. V shed 6 bases, J shed 0 bases, and the junction held 2 bases outside the gene matches. Germline CDR1 MNHEY, CDR2 SMNVEV (reference sequence). The CDR3 has 16 residues. CDR3 residues: CASRGQGSSYNSPLHF. The CDR3 region has the DNA TGTGCCAGCAGGGGACAGGGGAGCTCCTATAATTCACCCCTCCACTTT.